The present T cell receptor (beta chain) was sequenced within a study of CD8 T cells in Susac syndrome. An amount of RNA that ranged from roughly 0.5 to 1 ug was reverse transcribed with random hexamers. The amplification used immunoSEQ multiplex PCR on TCR beta CDR3; it spanned 54 Vbeta and 13 Jbeta. One entry per CDR3 protein results from TCRdb running MiXCR on the immunoSEQ multiplex PCR reads. In the table there are around 230,000 distinct CDR3 sequences, 90% to 96% of which are singletons. The CDR3 consists of 19 residues. V dropped 2 bases and J dropped 4; count of bases not matched to a gene: 14. Germline V CDR1 and CDR2: LGHDT, YNNKEL (reference sequence). Diagnostic criteria for definite or probable disease, in their recently defined form, were met by the patients with Susac syndrome. In contrast to the negatively isolated CD8+ and CD4+ T cells, TEMRA cells were FACS-enriched.

The genes are TRBV3-1 and TRBJ1-2, with 12 bases aligning to TRBD1. This receptor was taken from a human donor with Susac syndrome. The sample comprised CD4+ T cells from PBMCs. The CDR3 DNA is TGTGCCAGCAGCCAATACACTTCCCGGGACAGGGGGCACGGCTATGGCTACACCTTC. Protein product: CASSQYTSRDRGHGYGYTF.